This entry is about one TCR beta chain. Its matching antigen is unknown. These data originate in a study of T cells in Graves' hyperthyroidism and ophthalmopathy. Background on the study: Prior to any treatment, at the point of initial diagnosis, peripheral blood was collected. Overall study findings and caveats: Ophthalmopathy was told apart from stable hyperthyroidism by a 13 V-J model.

The source material, RNA transcripts, was used to amplify TCR beta CDR3 regions. TCR CDR3 regions were first amplified by RT-PCR with HTBI primers. One entry per CDR3 protein, called by TCRdb with MiXCR from the multiplex PCR reads. The table includes 500,000 to 700,000 distinct CDR3 sequences, 15% to 20% detected once. The CDR3 sequence is 15 residues long. V lost 3 bases and J lost 4, with 12 bases in between. When ophthalmopathy did not progress within 18 months, Graves' hyperthyroidism was considered stable. Sequenced material: blood. The chain couples TRBV12-3 or TRBV12-4 to TRBJ2-2; D unresolved. The receptor comes from a woman aged 18 to 35 with Graves' hyperthyroidism. The chain's CDR3 is CASSFFGRTTGELFF. The CDR3, as DNA: TGTGCCAGCAGTTTTTTTGGCAGAACCACCGGGGAGCTGTTTTTT.